What follows are 13 T cell receptor beta chains derived from one specimen sequenced in a study of early stage breast cancer tumors. Libraries were prepared by immunoSEQ multiplex PCR; TCRdb keeps only in-frame clonotypes and omits some of them. The sample shows around 14,000 clones, roughly three quarters of them seen only once. The sequenced sample was normal breast tissue next to the tumor. The receptors were sampled from a person aged 45-60 years with breast cancer.

The J gene is TRBJ2-5, the V gene TRBV18, with 10 bases that match TRBD2. The CDR3 has 16 amino acids. V was pared by 0 bases and J by 4 bases, with 5 bases of the junction left unmatched. Germline V gene sequence: CDR1 KGHSH, CDR2 LQKENI. CDR3 bases: TGTGCCAGCTCACCACCCAATAGCGGGGGGCTAGAGACCCAGTACTTC. Encoded protein: CASSPPNSGGLETQYF.

This clone was counted once. V gene TRBV7-9 combines with J gene TRBJ2-1; 14 bases are a match to TRBD2. The CDR3 loop spans 15 amino acids. The V gene's germline CDR1 is SEHNR and CDR2 FQNEAQ (reference sequence). J lost 12 bases, V lost 5 bases, and 9 bases had no gene match. The CDR3 spells CASSPPGLAGVGQFF. The CDR3 nucleotides are TGTGCCAGCAGCCCCCCGGGACTAGCGGGAGTGGGGCAGTTCTTC.

This CDR3 is CSATRFEKLFF. CDR3 coding DNA: TGCAGTGCTACCAGATTTGAAAAACTGTTTTTT. This chain joins TRBV20-1 and TRBJ1-4, with no clear D. The CDR3 spans 11 residues. CDR1 is DFQATT, CDR2 SNEGSKA, per germline (reference sequence). V was trimmed by 4 bases and J by 7 bases, leaving 7 bases between them.

The chain is built from TRBV4-3 and TRBJ2-1; D not certain. Germline CDR1 reads LGHNA; CDR2 reads YSLEER. The CDR3 runs to 20 residues. V lost 0 bases, J lost 0 bases, and 21 bases lay in between. The CDR3 is CASSQDGWRSPFSSYNEQFF. CDR3 DNA sequence: TGCGCCAGCAGCCAAGATGGGTGGCGTTCACCATTTTCCTCCTACAATGAGCAGTTCTTC.

The gene calls are TRBV7-8 and TRBJ2-5; D perhaps matches TRBD1 (7 bases). The germline V gene has CDR1 SGHVS and CDR2 FQNEAQ. The V end lost 1 base, the J end lost 1 base, and 16 bases lay between the germline ends. The CDR3 runs to 17 residues. The CDR3 here is CASSLEGGGGPQETQYF. Written as DNA, the CDR3 is TGTGCCAGCAGCTTAGAAGGTGGAGGGGGCCCCCAAGAGACCCAGTACTTC.

The chain is built from TRBV5-1 and TRBJ2-7, with 7 nucleotides matching TRBD2. CDR1 and CDR2 from the germline V gene are SGHRS and YFSETQ. The J segment lost 4 bases and the V segment lost 2 bases, leaving 6 bases of the junction unmatched. The CDR3 is 14 amino acids. The CDR3 bases are TGCGCCAGCAGCTTAAGCGGGGCTGGGTACGAGCAGTACTTC. The encoded protein is CASSLSGAGYEQYF.

The rearrangement links TRBV7-9 to TRBJ2-2; D is uncertain. The germline V gene encodes CDR1 SEHNR and CDR2 FQNEAQ (reference sequence). The ends were cut back, 1 base at V and 6 bases at J, with 6 bases in the middle. The CDR3 is 13 amino acids. The CDR3 reads CASSLDWAGELFF. In DNA form, the CDR3 reads TGTGCCAGCAGCTTAGACTGGGCCGGGGAGCTGTTTTTT. The full variable domain, with the rest looked up from reference TRBV7-9 and TRBJ2-2, is DTGVSQNPRHKITKRGQNVTFRCDPISEHNRLYWYRQTLGQGPEFLTYFQNEAQLEKSRLLSDRFSAERPKGSFSTLEIQRTEQGDSAMYLCASSLDWAGELFFGEGSRLTVL.

J is TRBJ1-2 and V is TRBV10-3, with TRBD1 matching over 11 bases. CDR3 length equals 17 residues. V lost 0 bases and J lost 8; bases outside the gene matches: 11. Germline assignment: CDR1 ENHRY and CDR2 SYGVKD. CDR3 region: CAISESGRTGGLGGYTF. As DNA, the CDR3 is TGTGCCATCAGTGAGTCTGGTAGGACAGGGGGCCTTGGAGGCTACACCTTC.

The V and J genes are TRBV4-1 and TRBJ2-3, with 12 nucleotides matching TRBD2. J was trimmed by 1 base and V by 3 bases; bases with no gene match: 11. CDR1 and CDR2 (germline): MGHRA, YSYEKL. CDR3 length: 19 residues. In nucleotides, the CDR3 is TGCGCCAGCAGCCAGGATAGTCCTAGCGGGAGGGCCGGCACAGATACGCAGTATTTT. The encoded protein is CASSQDSPSGRAGTDTQYF.

This clone has more than one count but fewer than ten. The V and J genes are TRBV14 and TRBJ1-1; 8 bases are a match to TRBD1. V trimming: 4 bases; J trimming: 6 bases; junction bases outside the gene matches: 7. Germline V CDR1 and CDR2: SGHDN, FVKESK. There are 14 residues in the CDR3. CDR3 in amino acids: CASSRAGGASEAFF. In nucleotides, the CDR3 is TGTGCCAGCAGCCGTGCAGGGGGCGCATCTGAAGCTTTCTTT.

The chain recombines TRBV9 with TRBJ2-3; D not certain. This CDR3 is 11 amino acids long. Trimming removed 0 bases from V and 5 bases from J, with 1 base in between. CDR1 SGDLS and CDR2 YYNGEE come from the germline V gene. The chain's CDR3 is CASSVGDTQYF. DNA for the CDR3: TGTGCCAGCAGCGTAGGAGATACGCAGTATTTT.

To note about this clone: Sequence at one end of the junction differs from germline and may be a read error. The chain recombines TRBV5-5 with TRBJ1-2, with 8 nucleotides matching TRBD1. This CDR3 region has 16 residues. CDR1 and CDR2 from the germline V gene are SGHKS and YYEKEE (reference sequence). Written as DNA, the CDR3 is TGCGCCAGCAGCCAATCTCGGACAGGGCGACCCTATGGCTACACCTTC. Amino acid sequence: CASSQSRTGRPYGYTF.

The chain carries TRBV9 and TRBJ1-5; 8 bases map to TRBD1. The ends lost 5 bases at V and 0 bases at J; junction bases unmatched: 10. Germline V gene sequence: CDR1 SGDLS, CDR2 YYNGEE. The CDR3 loop spans 17 amino acids. This chain's CDR3 is CASRPIQGVYSNQPQHF. DNA for the CDR3: TGTGCCAGCAGACCTATACAGGGGGTTTATAGCAATCAGCCCCAGCATTTT.